The rows below give T cell receptor beta chains drawn from one sample of a study of T-cell reconstitution after alpha-beta-depleted transplantation in children. TCRdb re-called the PCR reads with MiXCR, one entry per CDR3 protein. The data show 300,000 to 400,000 distinct CDR3 sequences, approximately 12% seen once. Sequenced material: PBMCs, taken from the stem cell graft. These receptors all come from a human donor who donated a stem cell graft to a child with Fanconi anemia. The CDR3 runs from the conserved cysteine through the conserved F or W. A D gene is named only where the DNA matches it firmly. Size is omitted from some rows. Given values are once, few, many or a class for expanded clones.

clone_size	d_call	v_call	j_call	cdr3_nt	cdr3_aa
-	-	TRBV5-5	TRBJ2-2	TGTGCCAGCAGCTTGGACCTTGGGGCCGGGGAGCTGTTTTTT	CASSLDLGAGELFF
-	TRBD1	TRBV5-1	TRBJ2-2	TGCGCCAGCAGCTTGAACGGACAGGGGCGTACCGGGGAGCTGTTTTTT	CASSLNGQGRTGELFF
-	TRBD1	TRBV4-3	TRBJ1-5	TGCGCCAGCAGCCAAGTGGAGGGGGCAAATCAGCCCCAGCATTTT	CASSQVEGANQPQHF
-	-	TRBV14	TRBJ1-2	TGTGCCAGCAGCCTTCGATCGGAGGTGTCTTGCCTAAACTACACCTTC	CASSLRSEVSCLNYTF
few	-	TRBV2	TRBJ1-1	TGTGCCAGCAGTTTGAATTATGCTAACACTGAAGCTTTCTTT	CASSLNYANTEAFF
many	TRBD1	TRBV12-3/TRBV12-4	TRBJ2-6	TGTGCCAGCAGTTTAGCGCTAGGGACAGCAACTGGGGCCAACGTCCTGACTTTC	CASSLALGTATGANVLTF
-	-	TRBV4-1	TRBJ2-7	TGCGCCAGCAGCCAAGTTTTCCCAGGGAGCTCCTACGAGCAGTACTTC	CASSQVFPGSSYEQYF
few	-	TRBV15	TRBJ2-5	TGTGCCACCAGCAGAGGGGAATTTTCGGGGGGCGGTGAGACCCAGTACTTC	CATSRGEFSGGGETQYF
-	TRBD2	TRBV6-2/TRBV6-3	TRBJ2-3	TGTGCCAGCAGTTACGAGCGGGGCGGATCCACAGATACGCAGTATTTT	CASSYERGGSTDTQYF
many	-	TRBV5-1	TRBJ1-2	TGCGCCAGCAGCTTGGGGAACACAGGTGACACCAACTATGGCTACACCTTC	CASSLGNTGDTNYGYTF
-	-	TRBV12-3/TRBV12-4	TRBJ2-5	TGTGCCAGCAGTTTCGCGGGGCCGCGTGAGACCCAGTACTTC	CASSFAGPRETQYF
few	-	TRBV6-2/TRBV6-3	TRBJ1-2	TGTGCCAGCAGTGACAGAAAATGGGATGGCTACACCTTC	CASSDRKWDGYTF
few	-	TRBV15	TRBJ1-3	TGTGCCACCAGCAGAGACGAGGGCCCCTATGGAAACACCATATATTTT	CATSRDEGPYGNTIYF
few	-	TRBV20-1	TRBJ2-2	TGCAGTGCTAGTCCTCTTATAGCGAACACCGGGGAGCTGTTTTTT	CSASPLIANTGELFF
many	-	TRBV24-1	TRBJ2-5	TGTGCCACCAGTGATTTTTCTCAGGGGCGAGAGACCCAGTACTTC	CATSDFSQGRETQYF
many	-	TRBV29-1	TRBJ2-1	TGCAGCGTTGAAAATCTGAGGGGGGAGCAGTTCTTC	CSVENLRGEQFF
-	-	TRBV7-2	TRBJ1-2	TGTGCCAGCAGCCCCACTCGGGGGGGCTTGGATGGCTACACCTTC	CASSPTRGGLDGYTF
-	-	TRBV28	TRBJ2-5	TGTGCCAGCAGTTTTGATATTACGTTCCAAGAGACCCAGTACTTC	CASSFDITFQETQYF
-	-	TRBV7-9	TRBJ1-1	TGTGCCAGCACAGCCGCAACTCCTAGTAGTGAAGCTTTCTTT	CASTAATPSSEAFF
many	TRBD2	TRBV7-9	TRBJ2-5	TGTGCCAGCAGCCCTTGGGAGGGAGGGCAAGAGACCCAGTACTTC	CASSPWEGGQETQYF
few	-	TRBV4-1	TRBJ2-5	TGCGCCAGCAGCAAACTACAGGGTTCGGGGGAGACCCAGTACTTC	CASSKLQGSGETQYF
-	-	TRBV7-9	TRBJ1-3	TGTGCCAGCAGCTTATCCTGGACTGGAAACACCATATATTTT	CASSLSWTGNTIYF
-	-	TRBV7-6	TRBJ2-2	TGTGCCAGCAGCTTAGAAGCCAGCGGGTCGAACACCGGGGAGCTGTTTTTT	CASSLEASGSNTGELFF
many	-	TRBV5-8	TRBJ1-6	TGTGCCAGCAGCTTGGCGGGGGGATCGGATATTTCACCCCTCCACTTT	CASSLAGGSDISPLHF
many	-	TRBV11-2	TRBJ2-1	TGTGCCAGCAGCTCCTTTGGTTCTTCAAGGGAATCCTACAATGAGCAGTTCTTC	CASSSFGSSRESYNEQFF
few	-	TRBV18	TRBJ2-1	TGTGCCAGCTCACCAACGTACTACAATGAGCAGTTCTTC	CASSPTYYNEQFF
-	-	TRBV20-1	TRBJ1-3	TGCAGTGCCGAGAGGGGGGTGTCTGGAAACACCATATATTTT	CSAERGVSGNTIYF
many	TRBD2	TRBV7-9	TRBJ2-1	TGTGCCAGCAGCTTTCTAGCGGCTATGGACAATGAGCAGTTCTTC	CASSFLAAMDNEQFF
-	-	TRBV4-2	TRBJ2-1	TGTGCCAGCAGCCCAAGAGGGGGGGCCGGGGGTCCTACCAACAATGAGCAGTTCTTC	CASSPRGGAGGPTNNEQFF
-	-	TRBV15	TRBJ1-6	TGTGCCACCAGCAGAGATTTCCTCCAAGCCCTCCACTTT	CATSRDFLQALHF